The present T cell receptor (beta chain) was sequenced within a study of blood T cells in healthy people across ages. Study-wide findings and caveats: Versus aged donors, long-lived donors had higher diversity and more naive CD4+ cells. As age increased, TCR beta diversity per million T cells fell in a roughly linear fashion.

Comment on this clonotype: What it binds is unknown.

A second about 7 to 12 cycle PCR used barcoded and J-beta primers. TCRdb redid the calling of the 5' RACE reads with MiXCR, one entry per CDR3 protein. The repertoire consists of 1,300,000 or so distinct CDR3 sequences, with roughly 64% occurring once and the leading ten covering roughly 7%. The study drew donors from healthy Caucasian individuals in Russia aged roughly 6 to 95. RNA extraction gave at least 5.5 micrograms of total RNA per sample. Germline CDR1 and CDR2: SGHDT and YYEEEE. The V and J ends lost 2 bases and 6 bases, in that order; junction bases with no gene match: 6. This CDR3 is built from 15 residues.

The sequence came from a man between 18 and 35 years old in good health. The V call is TRBV5-6, the J call TRBJ2-2, with 8 positions matching TRBD1. The sample was blood. The CDR3 nucleotides read TGTGCCAGCAGCTTCGACCAGGGGGCTCCCGGGGAGCTGTTTTTT. Translation gives CASSFDQGAPGELFF. The full variable domain, completed using reference TRBV5-6 and TRBJ2-2, is DAGVTQSPTHLIKTRGQQVTLRCSPKSGHDTVSWYQQALGQGPQFIFQYYEEEERQRGNFPDRFSGHQFPNYSSELNVNALLLGDSALYLCASSFDQGAPGELFFGEGSRLTVL.